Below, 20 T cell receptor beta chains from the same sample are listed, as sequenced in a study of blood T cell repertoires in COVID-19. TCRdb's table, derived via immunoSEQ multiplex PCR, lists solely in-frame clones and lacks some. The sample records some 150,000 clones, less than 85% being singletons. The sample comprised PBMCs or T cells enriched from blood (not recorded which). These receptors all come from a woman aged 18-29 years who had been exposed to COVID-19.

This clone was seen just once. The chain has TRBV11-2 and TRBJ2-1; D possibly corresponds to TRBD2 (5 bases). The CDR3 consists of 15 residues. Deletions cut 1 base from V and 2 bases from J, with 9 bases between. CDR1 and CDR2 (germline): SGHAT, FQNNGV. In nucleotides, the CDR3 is TGTGCCAGCAGCTTAGCCGAGGGCACCTACAATGAGCAGTTCTTC. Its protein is CASSLAEGTYNEQFF.

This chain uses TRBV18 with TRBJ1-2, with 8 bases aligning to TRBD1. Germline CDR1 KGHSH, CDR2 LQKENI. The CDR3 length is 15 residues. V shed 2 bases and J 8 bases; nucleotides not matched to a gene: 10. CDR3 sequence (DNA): TGTGCCAGCTCACCAGGAGTCGACAGGGGCGACGGCTACACCTTC. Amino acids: CASSPGVDRGDGYTF.

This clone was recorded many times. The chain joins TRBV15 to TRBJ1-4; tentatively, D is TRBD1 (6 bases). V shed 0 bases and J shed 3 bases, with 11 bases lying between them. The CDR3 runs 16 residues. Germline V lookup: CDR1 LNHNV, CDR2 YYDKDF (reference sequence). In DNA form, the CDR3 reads TGTGCCACCAGCAGAGACAGGGGAGGGTCTAATGAAAAACTGTTTTTT. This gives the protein CATSRDRGGSNEKLFF. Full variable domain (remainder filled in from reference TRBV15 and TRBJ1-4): DAMVIQNPRYQVTQFGKPVTLSCSQTLNHNVMYWYQQKSSQAPKLLFHYYDKDFNNEADTPDNFQSRRPNTSFCFLDIRSPGLGDTAMYLCATSRDRGGSNEKLFFGSGTQLSVL.

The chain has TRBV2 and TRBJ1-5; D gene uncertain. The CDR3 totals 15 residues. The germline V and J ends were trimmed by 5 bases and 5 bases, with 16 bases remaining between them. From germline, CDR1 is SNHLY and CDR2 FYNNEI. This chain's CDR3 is CASSFDKSRYQPQHF. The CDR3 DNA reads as TGTGCCAGCAGTTTCGACAAGTCAAGGTATCAGCCCCAGCATTTT.

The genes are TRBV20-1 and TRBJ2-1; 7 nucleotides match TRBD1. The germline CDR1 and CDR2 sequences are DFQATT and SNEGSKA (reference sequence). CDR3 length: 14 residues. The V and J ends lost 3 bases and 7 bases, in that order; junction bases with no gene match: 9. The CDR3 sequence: CSASRGTGVNEQFF. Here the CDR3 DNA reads TGCAGTGCTAGTCGTGGCACAGGGGTGAATGAGCAGTTCTTC.

As DNA, the CDR3 is TGTGCCAGCAGTGAGAGGGACTTGGGGAATCAGCCCCAGCATTTT. Residues: CASSERDLGNQPQHF. This chain joins TRBV6-1 and TRBJ1-5, with D possibly TRBD1 on 5 matching bases. The CDR3 spans 15 residues. Trimming stripped 3 bases from V and 4 bases from J, with 13 bases between. CDR1 and CDR2 from the germline V gene are MNHNS and SASEGT.

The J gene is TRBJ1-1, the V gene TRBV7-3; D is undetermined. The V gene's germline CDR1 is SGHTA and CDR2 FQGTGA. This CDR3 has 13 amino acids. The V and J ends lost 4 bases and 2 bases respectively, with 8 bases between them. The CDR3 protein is CASSYGRNTEAFF. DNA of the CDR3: TGTGCCAGCAGCTACGGGAGAAACACTGAAGCTTTCTTT. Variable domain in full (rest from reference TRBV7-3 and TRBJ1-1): GAGVSQTPSNKVTEKGKYVELRCDPISGHTALYWYRQSLGQGPEFLIYFQGTGAADDSGLPNDRFFAVRPEGSVSTLKIQRTERGDSAVYLCASSYGRNTEAFFGQGTRLTVV.

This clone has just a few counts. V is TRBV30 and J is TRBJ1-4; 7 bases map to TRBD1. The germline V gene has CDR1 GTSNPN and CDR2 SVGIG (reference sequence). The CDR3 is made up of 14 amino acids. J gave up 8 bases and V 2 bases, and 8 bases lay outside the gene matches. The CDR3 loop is CAWSPHMTGEKLFF. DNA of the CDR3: TGTGCCTGGAGTCCCCACATGACAGGGGAAAAACTGTTTTTT.

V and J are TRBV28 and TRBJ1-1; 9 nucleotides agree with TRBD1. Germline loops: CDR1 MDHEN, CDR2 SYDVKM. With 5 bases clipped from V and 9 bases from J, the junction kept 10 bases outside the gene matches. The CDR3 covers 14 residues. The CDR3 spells CASSQLPGQGKAFF. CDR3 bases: TGTGCCAGCAGTCAGCTGCCGGGACAGGGAAAAGCTTTCTTT.

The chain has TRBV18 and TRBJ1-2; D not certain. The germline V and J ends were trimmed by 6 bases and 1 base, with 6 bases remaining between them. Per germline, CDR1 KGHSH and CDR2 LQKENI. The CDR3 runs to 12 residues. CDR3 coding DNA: TGTGCCAGCTCCCCCATTAACTATGGCTACACCTTC. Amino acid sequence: CASSPINYGYTF.

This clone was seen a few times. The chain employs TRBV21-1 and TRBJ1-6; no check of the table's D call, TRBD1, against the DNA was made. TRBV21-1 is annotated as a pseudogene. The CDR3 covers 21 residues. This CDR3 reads CASSKDPQTGTPKSYNSPLHF. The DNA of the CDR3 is TGTGCCAGCAGCAAAGATCCACAAACCGGGACACCTAAGAGCTATAATTCACCCCTCCACTTT.

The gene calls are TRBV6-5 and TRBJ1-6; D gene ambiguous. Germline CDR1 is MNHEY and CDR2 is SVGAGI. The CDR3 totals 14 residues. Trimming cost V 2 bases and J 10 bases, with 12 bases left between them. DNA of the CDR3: TGTGCCAGCAGTTACGGCCCAGCAGGCTCACCCCTCCACTTT. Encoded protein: CASSYGPAGSPLHF.

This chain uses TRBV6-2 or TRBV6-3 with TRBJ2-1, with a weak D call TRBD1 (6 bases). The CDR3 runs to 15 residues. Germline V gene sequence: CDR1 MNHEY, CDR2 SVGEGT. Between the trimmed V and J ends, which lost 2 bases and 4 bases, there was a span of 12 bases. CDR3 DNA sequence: TGTGCCAGCAGTTACGTGGCAGGGGCTTACAATGAGCAGTTCTTC. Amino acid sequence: CASSYVAGAYNEQFF.

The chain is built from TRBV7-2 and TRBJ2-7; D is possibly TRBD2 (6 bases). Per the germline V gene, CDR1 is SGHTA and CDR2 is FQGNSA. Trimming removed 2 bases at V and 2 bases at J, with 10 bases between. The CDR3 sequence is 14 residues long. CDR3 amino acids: CASSLLGGTYEQYF. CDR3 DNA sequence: TGTGCCAGCAGCTTATTGGGCGGGACCTACGAGCAGTACTTC. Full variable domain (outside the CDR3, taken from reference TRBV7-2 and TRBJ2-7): GAGVSQSPSNKVTEKGKDVELRCDPISGHTALYWYRQSLGQGLEFLIYFQGNSAPDKSGLPSDRFSAERTGGSVSTLTIQRTQQEDSAVYLCASSLLGGTYEQYFGPGTRLTVT.

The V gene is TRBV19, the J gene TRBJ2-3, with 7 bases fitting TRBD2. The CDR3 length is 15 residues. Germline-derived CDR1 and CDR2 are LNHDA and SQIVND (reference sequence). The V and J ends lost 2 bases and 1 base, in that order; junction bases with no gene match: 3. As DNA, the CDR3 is TGTGCCAGTAGTATAACGGGGGGTGGCACAGATACGCAGTATTTT. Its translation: CASSITGGGTDTQYF. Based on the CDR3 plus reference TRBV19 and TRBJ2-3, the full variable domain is DGGITQSPKYLFRKEGQNVTLSCEQNLNHDAMYWYRQDPGQGLRLIYYSQIVNDFQKGDIAEGYSVSREKKESFPLTVTSAQKNPTAFYLCASSITGGGTDTQYFGPGTRLTVL.

CDR3 bases: TGTGCCAGCAGCTTGAGAGGGTCCTACGAGCAGTACTTC. Its protein is CASSLRGSYEQYF. The chain has TRBV11-1 and TRBJ2-7; D is possibly TRBD2 (5 bases). From germline, CDR1 is SGHAT and CDR2 FQDESV (reference sequence). The CDR3 sequence is 13 residues long. Trimming shortened V by 3 bases and J by 1 base, and 7 bases separated the two germline ends.

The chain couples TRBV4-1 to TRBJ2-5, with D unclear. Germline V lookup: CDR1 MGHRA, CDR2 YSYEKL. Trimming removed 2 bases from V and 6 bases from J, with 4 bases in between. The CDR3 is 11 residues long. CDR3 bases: TGCGCCAGCAGCCAACTAAAGACCCAGTACTTC. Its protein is CASSQLKTQYF.

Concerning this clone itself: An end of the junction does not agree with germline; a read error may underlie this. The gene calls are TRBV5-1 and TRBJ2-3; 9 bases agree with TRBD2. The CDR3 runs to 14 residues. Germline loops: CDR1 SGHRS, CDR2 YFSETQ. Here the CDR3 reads CASSPGTSIDTQYF. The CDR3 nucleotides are TGCGCCAGCAGCCCCGGGACTAGCATAGATACGCAGTATTTT.

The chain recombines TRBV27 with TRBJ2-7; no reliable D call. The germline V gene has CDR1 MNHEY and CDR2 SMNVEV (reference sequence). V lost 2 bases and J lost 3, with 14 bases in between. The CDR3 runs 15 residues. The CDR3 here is CASSLISGSLYEQYF. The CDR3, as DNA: TGTGCCAGCAGTTTAATTTCTGGCAGTCTCTACGAGCAGTACTTC.

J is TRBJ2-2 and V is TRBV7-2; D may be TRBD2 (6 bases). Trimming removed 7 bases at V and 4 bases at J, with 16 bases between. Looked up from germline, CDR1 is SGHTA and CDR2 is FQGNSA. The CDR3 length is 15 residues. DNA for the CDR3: TGTGCCAGCACCCAAAGGAAGGGAGGCACCGGGGAGCTGTTTTTT. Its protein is CASTQRKGGTGELFF.